The 25 T cell receptor beta chains listed next were all sequenced from one sample in a study of blood T cells in healthy people across ages. Then a second PCR, running roughly 7 to 11 cycles, was carried out with a sample-barcoded 5' primer and a J-beta primer mix. A single record per CDR3 protein comes from TCRdb applying MiXCR to the 5' RACE reads. Among 1.8 million or so distinct CDR3 sequences listed, about 39% were seen once. The specimen sequenced was blood. The source is a human donor in good health.

The chain joins TRBV20-1 to TRBJ2-3; 11 bases align to TRBD2. Germline CDR1 DFQATT, CDR2 SNEGSKA (reference sequence). The CDR3 covers 16 residues. V gave up 3 bases and J gave up 4 bases; unmatched junction bases: 9. In DNA, the CDR3 is TGCAGTGCTAGGGGTATACTAGCGGGGGCTCCAGATACGCAGTATTTT. Its translation: CSARGILAGAPDTQYF.

CDR3 coding DNA: TGTGCCAGCAGCTTGTGGCAGGTGACAGGGGGCTACACCTTC. This sequence encodes CASSLWQVTGGYTF. The rearrangement joins TRBV5-8 to TRBJ1-2; TRBD1 matches 7 bases. V trimming: 1 base; J trimming: 8 bases; junction bases outside the gene matches: 8. Germline V gene data show CDR1 as SGHTS and CDR2 as YDEGEE. The CDR3 has 14 amino acids.

CDR3 protein: CASSLKVGQGPFMNTEAFF. CDR3 coding DNA: TGTGCCAGCAGCTTAAAAGTAGGGCAGGGTCCTTTCATGAACACTGAAGCTTTCTTT. The chain couples TRBV7-2 to TRBJ1-1, with D perhaps TRBD1 (5 bases). The CDR3 runs to 19 residues. Germline assignment: CDR1 SGHTA and CDR2 FQGNSA. V lost 2 bases and J lost 0, with 22 bases in between.

In this sample, this clonotype turned up a few times. V usage is TRBV9 and J usage is TRBJ2-5; D is unclear. Germline values: CDR1 SGDLS, CDR2 YYNGEE. V was shortened by 4 bases and J by 1 base, with 14 bases between the two germline ends. The CDR3 is made up of 15 amino acids. CDR3 in amino acids: CASSPGFSPQETQYF. The CDR3 DNA reads as TGTGCCAGCAGCCCCGGTTTTTCCCCCCAAGAGACCCAGTACTTC.

This chain links TRBV5-5 with TRBJ2-7; perhaps TRBD1 as D (5 bases). V was cut by 0 bases and J by 1 base, with 11 bases left in between. The CDR3 extends over 15 amino acids. Looked up from germline, CDR1 is SGHKS and CDR2 is YYEKEE (reference sequence). CDR3: CASSLEGIRSYEQYF. The CDR3 nucleotides read TGTGCCAGCAGCTTGGAGGGGATTCGATCCTACGAGCAGTACTTC.

This chain joins TRBV20-1 and TRBJ1-2; D remains unclear. Germline lookup yields CDR1 DFQATT and CDR2 SNEGSKA (reference sequence). The CDR3 loop spans 12 amino acids. Between the trimmed V and J ends, which lost 4 bases and 3 bases, there was a span of 9 bases. The CDR3 spells CSATDLHYGYTF. The CDR3, as DNA: TGCAGTGCTACCGACCTACACTATGGCTACACCTTC.

This chain uses TRBV6-6 with TRBJ2-3, with D possibly being TRBD2 (5 bases). This CDR3 contains 12 residues. Per germline, CDR1 MNHNY and CDR2 SVGAGI (reference sequence). Trimming took off 2 bases at V and 7 bases at J, with 7 bases between the two ends. Here the CDR3 reads CASSYERYTQYF. The CDR3 DNA reads as TGTGCCAGCAGTTACGAGCGGTATACGCAGTATTTT.

This clonotype was detected ten times or more. This chain links TRBV7-3 with TRBJ2-7, with 10 bases aligning to TRBD1. This CDR3 comprises 13 residues. CDR1 SGHTA and CDR2 FQGTGA come from the germline V gene. With V trimmed by 2 bases and J by 8 bases, 3 bases remained unmatched. CDR3: CASSLAGQGKQYF. Here the CDR3 DNA reads TGTGCCAGCAGCTTAGCGGGACAGGGGAAGCAGTACTTC.

For the CDR3, the DNA is TGTGCCAGCAGTTACTCTGTTGGCAGCACCTACGAGCAGTACTTC. Protein: CASSYSVGSTYEQYF. This sequence joins TRBV6-6 and TRBJ2-7; no firm D call. The CDR3 spans 15 residues. The V end was cut by 0 bases, the J end by 2 bases, with 11 bases between. From germline, CDR1 is MNHNY and CDR2 SVGAGI (reference sequence).

This clonotype was seen ten or more times. The rearrangement joins TRBV4-3 to TRBJ2-7, with a tentative D call TRBD2 (7 bases). There are 16 residues in the CDR3. V shed 0 bases and J shed 6 bases, with 18 bases lying between them. Germline-derived CDR1 and CDR2 are LGHNA and YSLEER. Written as DNA, the CDR3 is TGCGCCAGCAGCCAAGATTGGGAGGGGGGAGACGTCGAGCAGTACTTC. This gives the protein CASSQDWEGGDVEQYF.

This clonotype was recorded a few times. The chain combines TRBV6-5 with TRBJ1-2; 7 positions match TRBD1. CDR3 length equals 15 residues. V trimming: 5 bases; J trimming: 0 bases; junction bases outside the gene matches: 6. Per the germline V gene, CDR1 is MNHEY and CDR2 is SVGAGI. The CDR3 loop reads CASSAGTDTNYGYTF. In DNA, the CDR3 is TGTGCCAGCAGTGCCGGGACAGATACTAACTATGGCTACACCTTC.

This clonotype was recorded at least ten times. The J gene is TRBJ2-7, the V gene TRBV7-2; D remains ambiguous. The CDR3 is 16 residues long. The ends were cut back, 5 bases at V and 7 bases at J, with 24 bases in the middle. Germline CDR1 and CDR2: SGHTA and FQGNSA. The CDR3 is CASSPSRPGSRIEQYF. The CDR3 nucleotides are TGTGCCAGCAGCCCATCCAGACCCGGTTCACGAATAGAGCAGTACTTC.

This clonotype has just one count. The chain recombines TRBV4-3 with TRBJ1-4; 8 bases are shared with TRBD1. Germline assignment: CDR1 LGHNA and CDR2 YSLEER. Trimming took 6 bases from V and 0 from J; bases not matched to a gene: 12. The CDR3 has 18 amino acids. For the CDR3, the DNA is TGCGCCAGCAGTCCCTACGGGACAGGCGGTACAACTAATGAAAAACTGTTTTTT. Translated: CASSPYGTGGTTNEKLFF.

The gene calls are TRBV20-1 and TRBJ1-5, with 7 bases fitting TRBD1. Germline V gene data show CDR1 as DFQATT and CDR2 as SNEGSKA (reference sequence). V dropped 0 bases and J dropped 6; count of bases not matched to a gene: 5. The CDR3 spans 14 residues. The chain's CDR3 is CSAREGGRVQPQHF. As DNA, the CDR3 is TGCAGTGCTAGAGAAGGGGGCAGGGTTCAGCCCCAGCATTTT.

Concerning this clonotype: An end of the junction differs from the germline gene, which may be a read error. This sequence joins TRBV15 and TRBJ2-5; tentative D call: TRBD2 (5 bases). Germline V lookup: CDR1 LNHNV, CDR2 YYDKDF (reference sequence). There are 16 residues in the CDR3. CDR3 residues: CATSREASHSQETQYF. DNA for the CDR3: TGCGCCACCAGCAGAGAGGCTAGCCACTCCCAAGAGACCCAGTACTTC. The full variable domain, in which reference TRBV15 and TRBJ2-5 provide the parts outside the CDR3, is DAMVIQNPRYQVTQFGKPVTLSCSQTLNHNVMYWYQQKSSQAPKLLFHYYDKDFNNEADTPDNFQSRRPNTSFCFLDIRSPGLGDTAMYLCATSREASHSQETQYFGPGTRLLVL.

The gene calls are TRBV20-1 and TRBJ1-2; 12 nucleotides agree with TRBD1. After removal of 5 bases from V and 6 bases from J, the junction contained 7 bases not matched to a gene. This CDR3 spans 14 amino acids. Per the germline V gene, CDR1 is DFQATT and CDR2 is SNEGSKA (reference sequence). This chain's CDR3 is CSAFSGTGGHGYTF. The CDR3 nucleotides read TGCAGTGCTTTTTCCGGGACAGGGGGCCATGGCTACACCTTC.

The V call is TRBV29-1, the J call TRBJ1-5, with D tentatively TRBD1 (5 bases). V gave up 7 bases and J gave up 1 base, with 14 bases separating them. CDR1 and CDR2 (germline): SQVTM, ANQGSEA. This CDR3 contains 14 residues. CDR3 in DNA: TGCAGCGCCGCCTTGGGGGGAAGCAATCAGCCCCAGCATTTT. The encoded protein is CSAALGGSNQPQHF.

Only one count was recorded for this clonotype. The chain is built from TRBV7-9 and TRBJ2-3; D gene uncertain. Between the trimmed V and J ends, which lost 2 bases and 0 bases, there was a span of 15 bases. The CDR3 has 17 residues. CDR1 and CDR2 (germline): SEHNR, FQNEAQ (reference sequence). The CDR3 DNA is TGTGCCAGCAGCTTATGGAGAGACACACCTAGCACAGATACGCAGTATTTT. Its translation is CASSLWRDTPSTDTQYF.

This clonotype was counted a single time. Its ends do not fully match the called genes, so a read error is possible. The chain carries TRBV11-2 and TRBJ2-3; D is uncertain. Germline CDR1 reads SGHAT; CDR2 reads FQNNGV. The CDR3 is 14 amino acids. The CDR3 nucleotides read TGTGCCAGCGGCTTAATAGGGCTCGCAGATACGCAGTATTTT. It yields the protein CASGLIGLADTQYF.

The CDR3 loop is CASSLTRAYEQYF. The CDR3 coding sequence is TGTGCCAGCAGCTTGACTAGAGCCTACGAGCAGTACTTC. The chain recombines TRBV7-9 with TRBJ2-7, with TRBD2 as a possible D gene (6 bases). This CDR3 spans 13 amino acids. Germline lookup yields CDR1 SEHNR and CDR2 FQNEAQ (reference sequence). V shed 3 bases and J shed 2 bases, with 8 bases lying between them.

The genes are TRBV28 and TRBJ1-2; 9 bases line up with TRBD1. With V trimmed by 4 bases and J by 11 bases, 5 bases remained unmatched. CDR1 and CDR2 (germline): MDHEN, SYDVKM. This CDR3 is built from 12 residues. The CDR3 nucleotides are TGTGCCAGCAGTTCACAGGGGGCCCCTTACACCTTC. Its translation is CASSSQGAPYTF.

This clonotype was observed many times. The genes are TRBV9 and TRBJ2-7; D is perhaps TRBD2 (5 bases). Germline CDR1 SGDLS, CDR2 YYNGEE. The CDR3 contains 13 residues. Trimming stripped 2 bases from V and 2 bases from J, with 8 bases between. CDR3 sequence: CASSVGSAYEQYF. As DNA, the CDR3 is TGTGCCAGCAGCGTTGGGAGTGCCTACGAGCAGTACTTC.

For this clonotype: The junction shows a germline mismatch at one end, possibly a read error. The V call is TRBV11-2, the J call TRBJ2-3; 10 nucleotides agree with TRBD2. Germline CDR1 is SGHAT and CDR2 is FQNNGV. CDR3 length: 15 amino acids. The CDR3 here is CASSSERGGTATQYF. The CDR3 bases are TGTGCCAGCAGCTCAGAGCGGGGGGGTACAGCTACGCAGTATTTT.

This clonotype was detected a few times. The J gene is TRBJ1-2, the V gene TRBV29-1; the D is unclear. Germline CDR1 and CDR2: SQVTM and ANQGSEA. The CDR3 runs to 12 residues. Trimming took off 4 bases at V and 6 bases at J, with 12 bases between the two ends. DNA for the CDR3: TGCAGCGTTGGTAACATTAGGCATGGCTACACCTTC. Translating it yields CSVGNIRHGYTF.

This rearrangement joins TRBV6-2 or TRBV6-3 to TRBJ1-1; D gene uncertain. In germline, CDR1 is MNHEY, CDR2 SVGEGT. With 6 bases removed from V and 8 bases from J, the gap between germline ends came to 13 bases. The CDR3 spans 12 residues. The CDR3 loop reads CASRHRVDEAFF. Here the CDR3 DNA reads TGTGCCAGCAGACACCGCGTAGACGAAGCTTTCTTT.